This TCR beta chain is drawn from a study of blood T cell repertoires in COVID-19. Study summary: The samples span acute and convalescent COVID-19 from the United States, Italy and Spain.

Measured with immunoSEQ multiplex PCR; TCRdb has only the in-frame clones, and not every one. Of roughly 150,000 clones in the sample, around 80% were seen once. This CDR3 comprises 11 residues. Between the trimmed V and J ends, which lost 3 bases and 4 bases, there was a span of 6 bases. Germline V gene sequence: CDR1 DFQATT, CDR2 SNEGSKA (reference sequence). Participants, 18 to 89 years old, spanned under 25 US areas. Clinical history as reported by participants underpinned cohort assignment. This clone was found a few times. The chain has TRBV20-1 and TRBJ1-2; D is unresolved. Sequenced input: PBMCs or T cells enriched from blood (not recorded which). This TCR was sampled from a woman aged 45-60 years who had recovered from COVID-19. The CDR3 DNA sequence: TGCAGTGCTAGTGGCGGCTATGGCTACACCTTC. The encoded protein is CSASGGYGYTF.